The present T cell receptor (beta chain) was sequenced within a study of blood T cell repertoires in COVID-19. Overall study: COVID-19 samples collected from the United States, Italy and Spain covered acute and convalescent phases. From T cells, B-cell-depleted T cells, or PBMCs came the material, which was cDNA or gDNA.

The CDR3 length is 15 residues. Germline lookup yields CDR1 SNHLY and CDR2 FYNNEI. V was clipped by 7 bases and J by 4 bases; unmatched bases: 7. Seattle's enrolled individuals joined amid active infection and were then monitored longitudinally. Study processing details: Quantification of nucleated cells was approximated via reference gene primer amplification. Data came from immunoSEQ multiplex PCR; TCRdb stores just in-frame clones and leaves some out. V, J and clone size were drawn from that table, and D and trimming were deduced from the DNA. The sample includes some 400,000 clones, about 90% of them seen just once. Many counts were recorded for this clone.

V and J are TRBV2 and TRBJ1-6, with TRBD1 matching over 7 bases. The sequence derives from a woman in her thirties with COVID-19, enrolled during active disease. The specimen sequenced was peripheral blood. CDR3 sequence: CASNPTGQYNSPLHF. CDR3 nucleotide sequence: TGTGCCAGCAACCCAACGGGACAGTATAATTCACCCCTCCACTTT.